This T cell receptor beta chain was documented in a study of cytomegalovirus exposure and HLA in healthy donors. Study-level background: Drawn from HLA-typed donors, 80 million to 95 million unique TCRs were held in an early data release. Study results and caveats: In a later analysis, a genetic analysis reported fewer productive-TCR N-insertions in an Asian-associated ancestry cluster than the cohort average. In a later analysis, TCR beta V- and J-gene trimming showed a link to a missense DCLRE1C variant.

Donors had nominal health at sampling but likely had unrecorded immune exposures. Concerning this clone: Its antigen is unidentified.

Looked up from germline, CDR1 is MNHNS and CDR2 is SASEGT. With 4 bases removed from V and 4 bases from J, the gap between germline ends came to 16 bases. The CDR3 spans 15 residues. Researchers ran the PCR with 60 Vbeta and 13 Jbeta primers. TCRdb keeps only in-frame clones here, not all; method: immunoSEQ multiplex PCR. The sample lists nearly 65,000 clones, approximately 76% occurring once. Material for sequencing was PBMCs. This clonotype originated in a man aged 45 to 65 in good health and CMV-seronegative. The J gene is TRBJ1-2, the V gene TRBV6-1, with D perhaps matching TRBD1 (5 bases). CDR3 in amino acids: CASSAPNRKIYGYTF. In nucleotides, the CDR3 is TGTGCCAGCAGTGCCCCGAACAGGAAAATCTATGGCTACACCTTC.